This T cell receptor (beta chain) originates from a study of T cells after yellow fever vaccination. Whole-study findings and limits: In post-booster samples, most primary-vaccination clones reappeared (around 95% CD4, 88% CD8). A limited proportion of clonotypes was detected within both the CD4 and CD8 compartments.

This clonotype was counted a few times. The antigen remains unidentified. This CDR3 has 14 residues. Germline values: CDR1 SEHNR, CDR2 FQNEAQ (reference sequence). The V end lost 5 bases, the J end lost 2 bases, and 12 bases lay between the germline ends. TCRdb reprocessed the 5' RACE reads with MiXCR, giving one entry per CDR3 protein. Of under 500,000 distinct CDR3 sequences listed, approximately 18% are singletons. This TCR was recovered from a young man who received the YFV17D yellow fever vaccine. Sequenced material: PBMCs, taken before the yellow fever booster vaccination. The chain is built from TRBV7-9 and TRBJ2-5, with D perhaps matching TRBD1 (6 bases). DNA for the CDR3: TGTGCCAGCAGCGTTTCAGGGGCTCAAGAGACCCAGTACTTC. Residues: CASSVSGAQETQYF.